The entry that follows covers one T cell receptor (beta chain) sequence. Its antigen remains unidentified. Healthy people donating bone marrow made up the donors. The data stem from a study of cytomegalovirus exposure and HLA in healthy donors. Study-level points and caveats: A further, later analysis showed that HLA-associated TCR beta chains (compared with equally common others) were more clonally expanded.

PCR amplification relied on 60 Vbeta primers (plus 13 Jbeta primers). Measured with immunoSEQ multiplex PCR; TCRdb has only the in-frame clones, and not every one. The sample holds around 90,000 clones, around three quarters seen once. The V and J ends lost 0 bases and 6 bases, in that order; junction bases with no gene match: 4. There are 17 residues in the CDR3. CDR1 and CDR2 from the germline V gene are PRHDT and FYEKMQ (reference sequence). Sequencing input: PBMCs. The source is a male donor in good health and CMV-seropositive. V is TRBV13 and J is TRBJ1-6, with 11 bases that match TRBD1. CDR3 loop: CASSLGGDRGFNSPLHF. The CDR3 DNA sequence: TGTGCCAGCAGCTTAGGGGGGGACAGGGGGTTTAATTCACCCCTCCACTTT.